Presented here are 28 T cell receptor beta chains from one specimen sequenced in a study of beta chain features in type 1 diabetes. General study points: Significant though moderate, a shortening of TCRB CDR3s appeared in all four CD4+ subsets of Type 1 diabetes patients.

Expressed TCRB transcripts were sequenced because the isolated RNA had all been reverse transcribed beforehand. The data were produced by immunoSEQ multiplex PCR, yet TCRdb's version contains in-frame clones alone and is incomplete. This sample yields around 170,000 clones, of which 9% are seen a single time; 0.65% to 0.9% belongs to the top ten. These receptors have no known antigen. The sample was central memory CD4+ T cells from blood. The receptor set was obtained from a woman aged 30 to 39 with type 1 diabetes.

V usage is TRBV5-5 and J usage is TRBJ2-3; TRBD2 matches at 7 bases. This CDR3 is 14 amino acids long. Germline lookup yields CDR1 SGHKS and CDR2 YYEKEE (reference sequence). V lost 4 bases to trimming and J lost 2 bases; unmatched junction nucleotides: 4. CDR3 in amino acids: CASSPSGTTDTQYF. CDR3 nucleotides: TGTGCCAGCAGCCCAAGCGGGACCACAGATACGCAGTATTTT.

The chain has TRBV25-1 and TRBJ2-5, with TRBD2 identical over 10 bases. The J segment lost 5 bases and the V segment lost 5 bases, leaving 8 bases of the junction unmatched. CDR1 is MGHDK and CDR2 is SYGVNS in the germline V gene. This CDR3 is built from 15 residues. CDR3: CASSSPSGSGETQYF. Here the CDR3 DNA reads TGTGCCAGCAGTTCCCCTAGCGGGAGCGGGGAGACCCAGTACTTC.

There are a few counts of this clone. This chain connects TRBV21-1 to TRBJ2-7; the DNA was not compared with TRBD1, the D call given in the table. TRBV21-1 is flagged as a pseudogene. The length of the CDR3 is 13 residues. The CDR3 reads CASSIRQDYEQYF. The CDR3 bases are TGTGCCAGCAGCATCCGACAGGACTACGAGCAGTACTTC.

The table lists this clone with a few counts. CDR3 amino acids: CASRPGLAVHTQYF. The CDR3 DNA reads TGTGCCAGCAGACCCGGACTAGCGGTACATACGCAGTATTTT. The V gene is TRBV6-5, the J gene TRBJ2-3, with 10 bases aligning to TRBD2. V shed 6 bases and J 7 bases; nucleotides not matched to a gene: 7. CDR1 is MNHEY, CDR2 SVGAGI, per germline. This CDR3 is 14 amino acids long.

The chain carries TRBV29-1 and TRBJ1-2; maybe TRBD1 (5 bases). V was cut by 6 bases and J by 5 bases, with 13 bases left in between. The germline CDR1 and CDR2 sequences are SQVTM and ANQGSEA. This CDR3 has 12 amino acids. DNA of the CDR3: TGCAGCGTGGCCGGGACTTCTTATGGCTACACCTTC. Translating it yields CSVAGTSYGYTF.

The J gene is TRBJ2-3, the V gene TRBV5-5; weak D call: TRBD1 (5 bases). Trimming removed 1 base at V and 0 bases at J, with 12 bases between. This CDR3 is built from 16 residues. Looked up from germline, CDR1 is SGHKS and CDR2 is YYEKEE (reference sequence). CDR3 coding DNA: TGTGCCAGCAGCTTGCCGACAGTCGCTAGCACAGATACGCAGTATTTT. It yields the protein CASSLPTVASTDTQYF.

This clone was observed a few times. This chain uses TRBV27 with TRBJ1-2; D may be TRBD1 (6 bases). Trimming shortened V by 4 bases and J by 2 bases, and 11 bases separated the two germline ends. Germline V gene lookup returns CDR1 MNHEY and CDR2 SMNVEV (reference sequence). The CDR3 contains 14 residues. The CDR3 coding sequence is TGTGCCAGCAGTTCAGGGGTTTACAACTATGGCTACACCTTC. Protein product: CASSSGVYNYGYTF.

This clone was recorded many times. The same CDR3 can be traced to other DNA sequences in this sample. The chain has TRBV18 and TRBJ2-3; TRBD1 agrees at 8 bases. The CDR3 is 14 residues long. Germline trimming cut 2 bases from V and 4 bases from J; bases unmatched to any gene: 2. Germline lookup yields CDR1 KGHSH and CDR2 LQKENI. The CDR3 loop reads CASSPGTGPDTQYF. CDR3 nucleotide sequence: TGTGCCAGCTCACCAGGGACAGGCCCAGATACGCAGTATTTT.

V usage is TRBV6-5 and J usage is TRBJ2-7; 7 bases align to TRBD1. CDR1 and CDR2 (germline): MNHEY, SVGAGI. CDR3 length: 12 amino acids. V trimming: 10 bases; J trimming: 4 bases; junction bases outside the gene matches: 7. The CDR3 region has the DNA TGTGCCATTGGGACAGACCCATACGAGCAGTACTTC. This sequence encodes CAIGTDPYEQYF.

In its sample, this clone was seen a few times. This chain uses TRBV14 with TRBJ2-2; 10 nucleotides match TRBD2. The CDR3 covers 17 residues. Losses at the gene ends were 1 base for V and 4 bases for J; bases not matched to a gene: 6. Germline CDR1 reads SGHDN; CDR2 reads FVKESK. The CDR3 loop reads CASSQVRTSGITGELFF. The CDR3 nucleotides are TGTGCCAGCAGCCAAGTGCGAACTAGCGGGATCACCGGGGAGCTGTTTTTT.

The V gene is TRBV7-3, the J gene TRBJ2-1; 7 bases are shared with TRBD1. V shed 5 bases, J shed 2 bases, and the junction held 3 bases outside the gene matches. The CDR3 is made up of 14 amino acids. Germline CDR1 and CDR2: SGHTA and FQGTGA. The CDR3 DNA reads as TGTGCCAGCAGCCGACAGGGAACCTACAATGAGCAGTTCTTC. It codes for CASSRQGTYNEQFF.

The genes are TRBV18 and TRBJ1-1; D remains ambiguous. V lost 2 bases and J lost 1, with 8 bases in between. CDR1 is KGHSH, CDR2 LQKENI, per germline. The CDR3 is 14 amino acids. The CDR3 region is CASSPKTGNTEAFF. The CDR3 DNA reads as TGTGCCAGCTCACCAAAAACCGGGAACACTGAAGCTTTCTTT.

This clone has only a few counts. The rearrangement joins TRBV2 to TRBJ1-2; TRBD1 matches 7 bases. V dropped 5 bases and J dropped 7; count of bases not matched to a gene: 10. This CDR3 has 14 amino acids. The germline V gene encodes CDR1 SNHLY and CDR2 FYNNEI. The CDR3 bases are TGTGCCAGCAGTAGGCGACAGGGATCCTCTGGCTACACCTTC. This codes for CASSRRQGSSGYTF.

This clone was detected only a few times. The chain employs TRBV29-1 and TRBJ1-3; D is undetermined. This CDR3 contains 12 residues. The germline V gene has CDR1 SQVTM and CDR2 ANQGSEA. Trimming cost V 0 bases and J 4 bases, with 4 bases left between them. CDR3 sequence: CSVEDEGNTIYF. The CDR3 DNA follows: TGCAGCGTTGAAGATGAGGGAAACACCATATATTTT. The complete variable domain, with remaining parts taken from reference TRBV29-1 and TRBJ1-3, reads SAVISQKPSRDICQRGTSLTIQCQVDSQVTMMFWYRQQPGQSLTLIATANQGSEATYESGFVIDKFPISRPNLTFSTLTVSNMSPEDSSIYLCSVEDEGNTIYFGEGSWLTVV.

A few counts support this clone. The chain carries TRBV9 and TRBJ2-7; 9 positions match TRBD2. This CDR3 is built from 15 residues. J was trimmed by 4 bases and V by 4 bases; bases with no gene match: 9. Per the germline V gene, CDR1 is SGDLS and CDR2 is YYNGEE. The CDR3 sequence: CASSPGLARPYEQYF. CDR3 coding DNA: TGTGCCAGCAGCCCCGGACTAGCGCGACCTTACGAGCAGTACTTC.

This chain links TRBV7-9 with TRBJ1-2; D gene unclear. Trimming pared 5 bases from V and 1 base from J, leaving 8 bases between. Per the germline V gene, CDR1 is SEHNR and CDR2 is FQNEAQ (reference sequence). This CDR3 has 13 amino acids. The CDR3 DNA reads as TGTGCCAGCAGCCTCCCTAATAACTATGGCTACACCTTC. This sequence encodes CASSLPNNYGYTF.

This clone was detected a few times. The chain combines TRBV11-2 with TRBJ1-2; no firm D call. Trimming pared 5 bases from V and 5 bases from J, leaving 18 bases between. The CDR3 is 15 residues long. Per the germline V gene, CDR1 is SGHAT and CDR2 is FQNNGV. The CDR3 reads CASSREGWGAYGYTF. Written as DNA, the CDR3 is TGTGCCAGCAGCCGTGAGGGATGGGGAGCATATGGCTACACCTTC.

The chain recombines TRBV14 with TRBJ2-1, with D maybe TRBD2 (5 bases). The germline CDR1 and CDR2 sequences are SGHDN and FVKESK. V was cut by 2 bases and J by 7 bases, with 12 bases left in between. The CDR3 is 14 residues long. The CDR3 nucleotides read TGTGCCAGCAGCCAACCCCTCCGGGATAATGAGCAGTTCTTC. Translating gives CASSQPLRDNEQFF.

The chain links TRBV28 to TRBJ2-7, with 8 bases that match TRBD2. The CDR3 contains 16 residues. Trimming took 4 bases from V and 4 from J; bases not matched to a gene: 12. Germline V gene data show CDR1 as MDHEN and CDR2 as SYDVKM. The CDR3 reads CASSSSGSPRTYEQYF. The CDR3 DNA reads as TGTGCCAGCAGTTCCAGCGGGAGCCCTCGGACGTACGAGCAGTACTTC. The full variable domain, completed using reference TRBV28 and TRBJ2-7, is DVKVTQSSRYLVKRTGEKVFLECVQDMDHENMFWYRQDPGLGLRLIYFSYDVKMKEKGDIPEGYSVSREKKERFSLILESASTNQTSMYLCASSSSGSPRTYEQYFGPGTRLTVT.

This rearrangement joins TRBV28 to TRBJ2-7; 8 positions agree with TRBD1. CDR1 and CDR2 from the germline V gene are MDHEN and SYDVKM. Germline trimming cut 6 bases from V and 4 bases from J; bases unmatched to any gene: 14. This CDR3 has 16 residues. The CDR3 sequence is CASSYKFGQGGYEQYF. The DNA of the CDR3 is TGTGCCAGCAGCTATAAATTCGGACAGGGAGGTTACGAGCAGTACTTC.

J is TRBJ2-7 and V is TRBV7-6; D is undetermined. V lost 4 bases to trimming and J lost 0 bases, with 10 bases between them. The CDR3 is 14 residues long. Germline CDR1 is SGHVS and CDR2 is FNYEAQ. The CDR3: CASSSPGSSYEQYF. CDR3 DNA sequence: TGTGCCAGCAGCTCCCCCGGGTCCTCCTACGAGCAGTACTTC.

This clone was counted only a few times. The chain uses TRBV30 and TRBJ2-3, with unresolved D. The CDR3 has 13 residues. Germline CDR1 and CDR2: GTSNPN and SVGIG (reference sequence). Trimming left V 5 bases short and J 1 base short, with 10 bases between. The CDR3 nucleotides are TGTGCCTGGGGAGTAGGTGGCACAGATACGCAGTATTTT. Translating gives CAWGVGGTDTQYF.

V usage is TRBV4-1 and J usage is TRBJ2-5, with D possibly matching TRBD1 (6 bases). Looked up from germline, CDR1 is MGHRA and CDR2 is YSYEKL. The CDR3 extends over 16 amino acids. Trimming took 4 bases from V and 1 from J, leaving 16 bases between them. In DNA form, the CDR3 reads TGCGCCAGCAGCCTGAATGCCGGGACACCCCAAGAGACCCAGTACTTC. Translation gives CASSLNAGTPQETQYF.

The chain carries TRBV4-1 and TRBJ1-2, with 7 bases fitting TRBD1. Trimming removed 0 bases from V and 1 base from J; junction bases left unmatched: 2. The CDR3 extends over 15 amino acids. Per the germline V gene, CDR1 is MGHRA and CDR2 is YSYEKL. This CDR3 reads CASSQDRQGNYGYTF. DNA of the CDR3: TGCGCCAGCAGCCAAGATAGACAGGGTAACTATGGCTACACCTTC.

V and J are TRBV5-4 and TRBJ2-5, with 9 nucleotides matching TRBD2. This CDR3 is 17 amino acids long. The trim removed 5 bases at V and 4 bases at J, leaving 15 bases unmatched. Germline lookup yields CDR1 SGHNT and CDR2 YYREEE (reference sequence). The CDR3 reads CASRLGGAGGLGETQYF. CDR3 sequence (DNA): TGTGCCAGCAGGCTTGGGGGAGCGGGAGGACTAGGAGAGACCCAGTACTTC.

The chain recombines TRBV28 with TRBJ2-2; D gene ambiguous. V was shortened by 5 bases and J by 1 base, with 2 bases between the two germline ends. The CDR3 extends over 12 amino acids. CDR1 and CDR2 from the germline V gene are MDHEN and SYDVKM. The CDR3: CASSLNTGELFF. The CDR3 bases are TGTGCCAGCAGTCTGAACACCGGGGAGCTGTTTTTT.

There are a few counts of this clone. V and J are TRBV28 and TRBJ1-1, with unresolved D. Trimming took 7 bases from V and 6 from J, leaving 15 bases between them. The CDR3 covers 13 residues. Germline V gene lookup returns CDR1 MDHEN and CDR2 SYDVKM. The CDR3 protein is CASNPYIAAEAFF. In DNA, the CDR3 is TGTGCCAGCAACCCCTATATAGCCGCTGAAGCTTTCTTT.

This clone has a handful of counts. The J gene is TRBJ1-2, the V gene TRBV25-1; D unresolved. Germline assignment: CDR1 MGHDK and CDR2 SYGVNS. V was pared by 4 bases and J by 4 bases, with 7 bases between. The CDR3 spans 12 residues. The DNA for the CDR3 is TGTGCCAGCAGTGGAGGAACCTATGGCTACACCTTC. Protein product: CASSGGTYGYTF.